A selection of T cell receptor beta chains follows, all from one sample in a study of response to subunit inactivated influenza vaccine. TCRdb itself ran the RT-PCR reads through MiXCR, one entry per CDR3 protein. The sample has hundreds of thousands of distinct CDR3 sequences; 13% are singletons. The sample was PBMCs from blood, taken around seven weeks after vaccination. These receptors all come from a man aged 50 to 59 who received an inactivated influenza vaccine. CDR3s include the opening cysteine and the closing phenylalanine or tryptophan. The D gene is left open where the match is weak. Expanded clones get a size class; other rows say once, few or many, or leave the size out.

J | size | V | D | CDR3 | DNA
TRBJ1-1 | few | TRBV15 | . | CATSDGLGTEAFF | TGTGCCACCAGCGACGGGCTAGGCACTGAAGCTTTCTTT
TRBJ1-4 | . | TRBV4-3 | . | CASSQDSVREKLFF | TGCGCCAGCAGCCAAGACAGTGTTCGGGAAAAACTGTTTTTT
TRBJ2-1 | once | TRBV10-3 | TRBD2 | CAISVLAGSYNEQFF | TGTGCCATCAGTGTGCTAGCGGGCTCCTACAATGAGCAGTTCTTC
TRBJ1-1 | few | TRBV20-1 | TRBD1 | CSARRLTGGIAEAFF | TGCAGTGCTAGACGTCTGACAGGGGGTATCGCTGAAGCTTTCTTT
TRBJ2-7 | . | TRBV28 | TRBD2 | CASSLISAGVYEQYF | TGTGCCAGCAGTTTGATTTCAGCGGGAGTCTACGAGCAGTACTTC
TRBJ2-2 | few | TRBV12-3/TRBV12-4 | . | CASREQGSTGELFF | TGTGCCAGCAGAGAACAGGGCAGCACCGGGGAGCTGTTTTTT
TRBJ2-1 | . | TRBV2 | . | CASSQPNTGTYRDNEQFF | TGTGCCAGCAGTCAACCAAATACCGGGACATACCGAGACAATGAGCAGTTCTTC
TRBJ2-3 | few | TRBV6-2/TRBV6-3 | TRBD1 | CASSEQGNADTQYF | TGTGCCAGCAGCGAACAGGGGAACGCAGATACGCAGTATTTT
TRBJ2-5 | . | TRBV6-2/TRBV6-3 | . | CASSPRLANQETQYF | TGTGCCAGCAGCCCCAGACTGGCGAATCAAGAGACCCAGTACTTC
TRBJ1-6 | few | TRBV12-3/TRBV12-4 | . | CASGGLVGGGSPLHF | TGTGCCAGCGGGGGGTTGGTGGGGGGAGGTTCACCCCTCCACTTT
TRBJ2-1 | many | TRBV5-1 | . | CASSLGPSGLANNEQFF | TGCGCCAGCAGCTTGGGTCCCAGCGGGTTGGCGAATAATGAGCAGTTCTTC
TRBJ1-2 | many | TRBV10-3 | . | CAIRGENGYGYTF | TGTGCCATCAGAGGGGAAAACGGCTATGGCTACACCTTC
TRBJ2-5 | few | TRBV7-2 | TRBD2 | CASTMTSWETQYF | TGTGCCAGCACCATGACTAGCTGGGAGACCCAGTACTTC
TRBJ2-4 | many | TRBV29-1 | . | CSVSEQHQTVAKNIQYF | TGCAGCGTTTCCGAGCAGCATCAAACGGTAGCCAAAAACATTCAGTACTTC
TRBJ2-5 | few | TRBV20-1 | . | CSARDFAPPAAQYF | TGCAGTGCCCGCGACTTCGCCCCGCCGGCGGCCCAGTACTTC
TRBJ2-7 | few | TRBV5-5 | . | CASSSQTGYVYEQYF | TGTGCCAGCAGCTCGCAAACAGGATATGTCTACGAGCAGTACTTC
TRBJ1-5 | . | TRBV20-1 | TRBD1 | CSARDLTGGQPQHF | TGCAGTGCTAGAGATTTGACAGGGGGCCAGCCCCAGCATTTT
TRBJ2-7 | few | TRBV2 | TRBD2 | CASRQGLANPGGYEQYF | TGTGCCAGCAGGCAGGGACTAGCGAACCCGGGAGGCTACGAGCAGTACTTC
TRBJ2-3 | few | TRBV18 | . | CASSPGPGKSTDTQYF | TGTGCCAGCTCACCCGGTCCTGGGAAAAGCACAGATACGCAGTATTTT
TRBJ1-1 | few | TRBV29-1 | . | CSVEDGADSEAFF | TGCAGCGTTGAAGACGGGGCGGACTCCGAAGCTTTCTTT
TRBJ2-5 | . | TRBV11-2 | TRBD2 | CASSLGRPGTSGGRWQETQYF | TGTGCCAGCAGCTTAGGCCGCCCCGGGACTAGCGGGGGACGGTGGCAGGAGACCCAGTACTTC
TRBJ2-7 | . | TRBV18 | . | CASSPSLTDEQYF | TGTGCCAGCTCACCCTCTCTTACCGACGAGCAGTACTTC
TRBJ1-1 | few | TRBV7-6 | TRBD1 | CASSPRTGRVTEAFF | TGTGCCAGCAGCCCGCGGACAGGGAGGGTCACTGAAGCTTTCTTT
TRBJ2-7 | few | TRBV5-1 | . | CASSFSVGGASYEQYF | TGCGCCAGCAGCTTTTCCGTCGGGGGCGCCTCCTACGAGCAGTACTTC
TRBJ2-3 | many | TRBV4-1 | TRBD2 | CASSQDSRTSGGKHTDTQYF | TGCGCCAGCAGCCAAGATAGCCGGACTAGCGGGGGAAAACACACAGATACGCAGTATTTT
TRBJ1-5 | . | TRBV21-1 | . | CTSSKAAIFQQGNQPQHF | TGTACCAGCAGCAAAGCCGCGATCTTCCAACAGGGGAATCAGCCCCAGCATTTT
TRBJ1-1 | few | TRBV11-2 | . | CASSLDLTGGVTEAFF | TGTGCCAGCAGCTTAGACCTGACAGGAGGTGTCACTGAAGCTTTCTTT
TRBJ2-1 | . | TRBV10-3 | . | CAISPHGQDNEQFF | TGTGCCATCAGCCCACATGGGCAGGACAATGAGCAGTTCTTC
TRBJ2-1 | few | TRBV11-1 | TRBD1 | CASSIGQVDNEQFF | TGTGCCAGCAGCATCGGACAGGTTGACAATGAGCAGTTCTTC
TRBJ2-6 | few | TRBV28 | . | CASSSPLGRASSGANVLTF | TGTGCCAGCAGCTCACCGCTGGGACGGGCCTCTTCTGGGGCCAACGTCCTGACTTTC
TRBJ2-7 | few | TRBV13 | TRBD2 | CASSQMTSGVYEQYF | TGTGCCAGCAGCCAGATGACTAGCGGGGTTTACGAGCAGTACTTC